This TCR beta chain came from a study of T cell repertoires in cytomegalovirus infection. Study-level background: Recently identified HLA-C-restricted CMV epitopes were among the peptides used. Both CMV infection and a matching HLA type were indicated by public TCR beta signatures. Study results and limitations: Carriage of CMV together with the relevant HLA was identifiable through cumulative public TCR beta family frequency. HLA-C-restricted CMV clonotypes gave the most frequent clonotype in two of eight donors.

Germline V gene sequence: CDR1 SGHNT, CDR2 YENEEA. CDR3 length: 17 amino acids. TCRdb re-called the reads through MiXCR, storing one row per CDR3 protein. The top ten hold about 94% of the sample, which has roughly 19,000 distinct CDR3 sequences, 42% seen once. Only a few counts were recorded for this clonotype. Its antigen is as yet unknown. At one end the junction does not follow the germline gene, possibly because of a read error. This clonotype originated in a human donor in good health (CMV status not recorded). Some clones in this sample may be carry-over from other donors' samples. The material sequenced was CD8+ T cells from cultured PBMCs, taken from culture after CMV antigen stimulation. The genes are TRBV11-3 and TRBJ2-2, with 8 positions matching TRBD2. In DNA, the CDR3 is TGTGCCAGCAGTTTAGATCTCGGCGGGGGGCGACCCGGGGAGCTGTTTTTT. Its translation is CASSLDLGGGRPGELFF.